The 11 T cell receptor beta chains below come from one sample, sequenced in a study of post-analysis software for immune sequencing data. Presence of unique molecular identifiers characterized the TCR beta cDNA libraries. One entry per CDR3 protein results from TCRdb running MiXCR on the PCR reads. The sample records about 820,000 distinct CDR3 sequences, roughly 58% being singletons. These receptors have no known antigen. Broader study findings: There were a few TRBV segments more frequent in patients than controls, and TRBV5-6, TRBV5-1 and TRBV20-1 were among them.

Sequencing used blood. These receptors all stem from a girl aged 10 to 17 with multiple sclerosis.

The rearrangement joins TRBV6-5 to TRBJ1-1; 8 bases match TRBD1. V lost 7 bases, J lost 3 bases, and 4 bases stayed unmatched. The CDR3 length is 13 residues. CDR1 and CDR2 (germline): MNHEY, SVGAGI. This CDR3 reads CASTYRGDTEAFF. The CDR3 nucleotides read TGTGCCAGCACCTACAGGGGGGACACTGAAGCTTTCTTT.

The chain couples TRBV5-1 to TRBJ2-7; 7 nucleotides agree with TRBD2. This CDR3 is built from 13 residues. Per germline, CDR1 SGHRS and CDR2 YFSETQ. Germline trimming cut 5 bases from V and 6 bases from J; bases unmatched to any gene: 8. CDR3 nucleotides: TGCGCCAGCAGTTTTCGGGGGGAGAGCGAGCAGTACTTC. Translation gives CASSFRGESEQYF.

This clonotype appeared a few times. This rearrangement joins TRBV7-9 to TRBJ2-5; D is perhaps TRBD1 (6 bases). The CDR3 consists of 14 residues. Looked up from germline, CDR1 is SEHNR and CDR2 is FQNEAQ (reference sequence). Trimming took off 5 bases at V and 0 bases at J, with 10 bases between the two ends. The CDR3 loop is CASSIRDNQETQYF. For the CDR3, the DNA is TGTGCCAGCAGCATCCGGGACAACCAAGAGACCCAGTACTTC.

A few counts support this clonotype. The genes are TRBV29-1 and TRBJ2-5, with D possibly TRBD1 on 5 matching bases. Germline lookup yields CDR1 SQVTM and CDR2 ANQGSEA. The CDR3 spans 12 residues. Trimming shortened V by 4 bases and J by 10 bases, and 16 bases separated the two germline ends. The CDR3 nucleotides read TGCAGCGTTGGAGCAGGGCCCCAGGGCCAGTACTTC. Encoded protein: CSVGAGPQGQYF.

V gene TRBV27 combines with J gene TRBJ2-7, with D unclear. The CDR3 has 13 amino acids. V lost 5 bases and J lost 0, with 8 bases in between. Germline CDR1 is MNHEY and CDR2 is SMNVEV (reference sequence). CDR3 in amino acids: CASSPHSSYEQYF. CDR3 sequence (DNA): TGTGCCAGCAGTCCACACTCCTCCTACGAGCAGTACTTC.

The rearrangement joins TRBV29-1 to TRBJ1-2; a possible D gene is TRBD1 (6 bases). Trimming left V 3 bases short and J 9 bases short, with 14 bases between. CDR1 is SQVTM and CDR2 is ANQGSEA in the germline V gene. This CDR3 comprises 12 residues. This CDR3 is CSVDLDRSSYTF. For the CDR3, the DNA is TGCAGCGTTGACCTTGACAGGTCGAGCTACACCTTC.

The CDR3 nucleotides read TGCGCCAGCAGCCAACAACAGGGGGAGGGGGAGACCCAGTACTTC. It is translated as CASSQQQGEGETQYF. The chain uses TRBV4-1 and TRBJ2-7; D perhaps matches TRBD1 (8 bases). The end of the DNA is better explained by TRBJ2-5, so the J call may be wrong. Germline V gene data show CDR1 as MGHRA and CDR2 as YSYEKL. The CDR3 has 15 residues.

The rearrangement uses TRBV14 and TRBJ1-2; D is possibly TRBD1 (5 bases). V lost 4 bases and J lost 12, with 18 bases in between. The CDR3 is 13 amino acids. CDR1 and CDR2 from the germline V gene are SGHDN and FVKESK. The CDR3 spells CASSPHAGTADTF. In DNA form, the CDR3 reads TGTGCCAGCAGCCCCCACGCCGGGACCGCGGACACCTTC.

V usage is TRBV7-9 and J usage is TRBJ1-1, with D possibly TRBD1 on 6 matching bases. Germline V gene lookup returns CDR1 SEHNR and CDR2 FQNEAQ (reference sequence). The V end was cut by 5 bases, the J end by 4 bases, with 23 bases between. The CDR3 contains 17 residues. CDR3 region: CASSLGGSGSEVTEAFF. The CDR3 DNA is TGTGCCAGCAGCCTAGGGGGGTCGGGCAGCGAGGTCACTGAAGCTTTCTTT.

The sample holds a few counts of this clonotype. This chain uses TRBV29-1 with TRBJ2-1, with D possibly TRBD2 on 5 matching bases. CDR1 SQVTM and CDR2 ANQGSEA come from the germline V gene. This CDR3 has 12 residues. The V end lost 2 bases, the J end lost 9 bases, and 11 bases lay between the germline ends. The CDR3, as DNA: TGCAGCGTTGAATGGGAGTATTCTGAGCAGTTCTTC. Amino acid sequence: CSVEWEYSEQFF.

The chain's CDR3 is CASTLREGSYNEQFF. The CDR3 region has the DNA TGTGCCAGCACCCTTCGGGAGGGCTCCTACAATGAGCAGTTCTTC. The gene calls are TRBV12-3 or TRBV12-4 and TRBJ2-1; 8 bases fit TRBD2. Trimming removed 7 bases from V and 0 bases from J; junction bases left unmatched: 5. This CDR3 region has 15 residues.